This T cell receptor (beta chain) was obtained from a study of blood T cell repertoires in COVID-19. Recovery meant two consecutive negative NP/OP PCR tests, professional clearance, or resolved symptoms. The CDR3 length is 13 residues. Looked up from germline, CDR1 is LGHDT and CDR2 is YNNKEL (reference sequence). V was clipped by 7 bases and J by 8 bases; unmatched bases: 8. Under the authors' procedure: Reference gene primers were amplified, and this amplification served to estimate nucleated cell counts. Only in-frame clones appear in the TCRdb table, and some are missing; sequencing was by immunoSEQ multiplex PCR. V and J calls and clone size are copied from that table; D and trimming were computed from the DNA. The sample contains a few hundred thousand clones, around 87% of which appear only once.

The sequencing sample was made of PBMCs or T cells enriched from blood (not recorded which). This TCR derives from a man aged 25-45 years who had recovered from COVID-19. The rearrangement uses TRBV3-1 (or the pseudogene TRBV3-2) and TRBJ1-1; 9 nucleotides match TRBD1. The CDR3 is CASTPGTGSEAFF. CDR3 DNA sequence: TGTGCCAGCACACCTGGGACAGGGTCGGAAGCTTTCTTT.